This T cell receptor (beta chain) was identified in a study of blood T cell repertoires in COVID-19. Profiling relied on immunoSEQ multiplex PCR, and the TCRdb table lists in-frame clones only, not all of them. In the table there are about 55,000 clones, 75% to 90% of which are singletons. With 11 bases removed from V and 2 bases from J, the gap between germline ends came to 10 bases. The CDR3 loop spans 12 amino acids. CDR1 and CDR2 from the germline V gene are MNHEY and SVGAGI. The TCR sequence derives from an older man with acute or convalescent COVID-19. The chain has TRBV6-5 and TRBJ1-5; D ambiguous. Sequences were obtained from peripheral blood. CDR3 protein: CACGEGNQPQHF. The CDR3 DNA reads TGTGCCTGTGGGGAGGGCAATCAGCCCCAGCATTTT.